These 14 T cell receptor beta chains came from one sample sequenced in a study of T-cell memory formation after mild COVID-19. TCRdb reprocessed the 5' RACE reads with MiXCR, giving one entry per CDR3 protein. Altogether 65,000 to 100,000 distinct CDR3 sequences are present, more than 10% being singletons, with the ten largest covering about 40%. Sequencing input: PBMCs or a T cell subset sorted from them (not recorded which). These receptors all stem from a man aged 18 to 29 who had mild COVID-19 (a few samples of this study predate the infection). Cell type and time point are not known.

This clonotype turned up a few times. CDR3 in amino acids: CASSFLMIGGYTF. The CDR3 region has the DNA TGTGCCAGCAGCTTCCTGATGATCGGGGGCTACACCTTC. The chain uses TRBV12-1 and TRBJ1-2. TRBV12-1 is described as a pseudogene. The CDR3 length is 13 residues.

This clonotype was seen at least ten times. V gene TRBV19 combines with J gene TRBJ2-1; 8 nucleotides line up with TRBD1. Germline values: CDR1 LNHDA, CDR2 SQIVND (reference sequence). The CDR3 totals 13 residues. The V gene end was trimmed by 10 bases and the J gene end by 9 bases; junction bases not matched to a gene: 11. The chain's CDR3 is CATRTGYIGEQFF. The DNA of the CDR3 is TGTGCCACTCGGACAGGGTATATTGGTGAGCAGTTCTTC.

This clonotype was observed a handful of times. The CDR3 sequence: CASSWVTGYEQFF. DNA for the CDR3: TGTGCCAGCAGCTGGGTCACAGGGTATGAGCAGTTCTTC. The chain combines TRBV7-3 with TRBJ2-1; D might be TRBD1 (6 bases). V was cut by 4 bases and J by 8 bases, with 12 bases left in between. The CDR3 covers 13 residues. The germline CDR1 and CDR2 sequences are SGHTA and FQGTGA.

This clonotype was detected a few times. The chain recombines TRBV5-4 with TRBJ2-5; the D is unclear. Trimming stripped 3 bases from V and 7 bases from J, with 19 bases between. The length of the CDR3 is 15 residues. Germline V gene lookup returns CDR1 SGHNT and CDR2 YYREEE (reference sequence). DNA for the CDR3: TGTGCCAGCAGCTCTCTGAATAGCCAGGTCTGGACCCAGTACTTC. Protein: CASSSLNSQVWTQYF. Using reference TRBV5-4 and TRBJ2-5 for the parts outside the CDR3, the full variable domain is ETGVTQSPTHLIKTRGQQVTLRCSSQSGHNTVSWYQQALGQGPQFIFQYYREEENGRGNFPPRFSGLQFPNYSSELNVNALELDDSALYLCASSSLNSQVWTQYFGPGTRLLVL.

This CDR3 is CASSLAVYSGTGDPYEQYV. DNA for the CDR3: TGTGCCAGCAGCTTAGCGGTATATTCCGGGACAGGGGACCCCTACGAGCAGTACGTC. This chain links TRBV7-8 with TRBJ2-7; 10 bases are shared with TRBD1. Trimming took 0 bases from V and 2 from J; bases not matched to a gene: 13. The germline CDR1 and CDR2 sequences are SGHVS and FQNEAQ. The CDR3 contains 19 residues.

This clonotype has more than one count but fewer than ten. This chain connects TRBV4-1 to TRBJ2-7; D unresolved. Per germline, CDR1 MGHRA and CDR2 YSYEKL. The CDR3 is made up of 16 amino acids. V lost 0 bases and J lost 0, with 12 bases in between. The CDR3 sequence: CASSQDIGTLSYEQYF. CDR3 in DNA: TGCGCCAGCAGCCAAGATATCGGTACCCTCTCCTACGAGCAGTACTTC.

The chain joins TRBV6-5 to TRBJ1-2; possible D gene TRBD1, 6 bases. Per the germline V gene, CDR1 is MNHEY and CDR2 is SVGAGI. The CDR3 runs to 14 residues. V lost 5 bases, J lost 2 bases, and 12 bases lay in between. CDR3 in DNA: TGTGCCAGCAGTACCGGGACACTGAACTATGGCTACACCTTC. It codes for CASSTGTLNYGYTF.

The V gene is TRBV27, the J gene TRBJ2-7, with D possibly TRBD2 on 6 matching bases. V was trimmed by 5 bases and J by 0 bases, leaving 14 bases between them. The CDR3 has 15 amino acids. CDR1 is MNHEY, CDR2 SMNVEV, per germline (reference sequence). The CDR3 DNA reads as TGTGCCAGCAGTCCCTCCGGAGGGCCCTCCTACGAGCAGTACGTC. This encodes CASSPSGGPSYEQYV.

This clonotype was counted a few times. The chain carries TRBV6-2 or TRBV6-3 and TRBJ1-6; D ambiguous. CDR3 length: 15 amino acids. Germline CDR1 reads MNHEY; CDR2 reads SVGEGT. The germline V and J ends were trimmed by 5 bases and 15 bases, with 23 bases remaining between them. This CDR3 is CASSPRRDTISVLHF. Written as DNA, the CDR3 is TGTGCCAGCAGTCCGAGACGAGACACTATTAGTGTCCTCCACTTT.

This chain connects TRBV5-1 to TRBJ2-3; D unresolved. Between the trimmed V and J ends, which lost 4 bases and 1 base, there was a span of 13 bases. The V gene's germline CDR1 is SGHRS and CDR2 YFSETQ. This CDR3 is built from 15 residues. The CDR3 region has the DNA TGCGCCAGCAGCGAGTACTTGCAGGGCACAGATACGCAGTATTTT. Its translation: CASSEYLQGTDTQYF.

This chain connects TRBV7-8 to TRBJ2-5, with D tentatively TRBD2 (6 bases). The CDR3 covers 12 residues. Germline CDR1 is SGHVS and CDR2 is FQNEAQ. The ends were cut back, 8 bases at V and 2 bases at J, with 9 bases in the middle. CDR3 amino acids: CASGGSQETQYF. The CDR3 DNA follows: TGTGCCAGCGGGGGGAGTCAAGAGACCCAGTACTTC.

The chain recombines TRBV6-5 with TRBJ2-4, with 10 bases that match TRBD1. The CDR3 is 15 residues long. Germline V gene lookup returns CDR1 MNHEY and CDR2 SVGAGI. Unmatched junction bases numbered 7, after V lost 10 bases and J lost 1 base. CDR3 residues: CATTGGRGAKNIQYF. The DNA for the CDR3 is TGTGCCACGACAGGGGGCAGGGGTGCCAAAAACATTCAGTACTTC.

This clonotype was detected only a few times. The chain couples TRBV15 to TRBJ1-2; 7 nucleotides match TRBD1. Per germline, CDR1 LNHNV and CDR2 YYDKDF (reference sequence). The ends lost 8 bases at V and 1 base at J; junction bases unmatched: 7. This CDR3 is built from 14 residues. DNA of the CDR3: TGTGCCACCCAGGGGGGGCGAGGTAACTATGGCTACACCTTC. Translation gives CATQGGRGNYGYTF.

This chain joins TRBV28 and TRBJ2-5; 9 bases agree with TRBD1. The CDR3 length is 15 residues. Germline V gene sequence: CDR1 MDHEN, CDR2 SYDVKM. V lost 5 bases, J lost 5 bases, and 9 bases stayed unmatched. The CDR3 bases are TGTGCCAGCAGTCCGCACAGGGGGCTAGGGGAGACCCAGTACTTC. Translating gives CASSPHRGLGETQYF.